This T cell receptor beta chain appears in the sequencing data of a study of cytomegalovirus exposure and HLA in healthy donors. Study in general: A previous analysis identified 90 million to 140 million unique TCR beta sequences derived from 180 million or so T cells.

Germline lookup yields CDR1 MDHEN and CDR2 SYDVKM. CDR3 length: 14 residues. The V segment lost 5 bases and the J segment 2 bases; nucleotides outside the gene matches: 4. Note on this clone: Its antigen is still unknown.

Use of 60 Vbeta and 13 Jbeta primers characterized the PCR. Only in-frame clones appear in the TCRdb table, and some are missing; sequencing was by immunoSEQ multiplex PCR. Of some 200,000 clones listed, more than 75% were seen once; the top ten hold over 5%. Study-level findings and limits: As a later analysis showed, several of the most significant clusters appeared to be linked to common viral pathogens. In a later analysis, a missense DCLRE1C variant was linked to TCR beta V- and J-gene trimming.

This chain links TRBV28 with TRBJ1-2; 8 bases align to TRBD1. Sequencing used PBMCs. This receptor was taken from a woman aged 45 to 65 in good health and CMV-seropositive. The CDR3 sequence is CASSGQGMNYGYTF. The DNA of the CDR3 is TGTGCCAGCAGTGGACAGGGAATGAACTATGGCTACACCTTC.